This record covers a single T cell receptor (beta chain). What it binds is unknown. This entry is derived from a study of a mutant IDH1 vaccine in newly diagnosed glioma. Study as a whole: The patients received vaccinations eight times, in weeks 1, 3, 5, 7, 11, 15, 19 and 23.

This sample's time point: week 11, during vaccination. In every dose of vaccine, 300 ug of mutant IDH1 20-mer peptide was given alongside topical imiquimod. Germline assignment: CDR1 SGHNT and CDR2 YYREEE (reference sequence). The V gene lost 2 bases and the J gene lost 4 bases, with 9 bases spanning the gap. This CDR3 has 13 amino acids. The assay was immunoSEQ multiplex PCR, and TCRdb's table has in-frame clones only and misses some. The data hold about 60,000 clones, with roughly four fifths observed a single time. The specimen was PBMCs, collected from a glioma patient whose treatment included an IDH1 peptide vaccine. V is TRBV5-4 and J is TRBJ2-5; D may be TRBD2 (5 bases). The clonotype was recovered from a man aged 25 to 40 with glioma. The CDR3 DNA reads as TGTGCCAGCAGCTTTGGAGGTACAGAGACCCAGTACTTC. Its translation: CASSFGGTETQYF.